The clone carrying this T cell receptor (beta chain) was counted many times. The CDR3 extends over 15 amino acids. V was clipped by 5 bases and J by 1 base, with 13 bases between them. These data originate in a study of human T cells and chemical hapten exposure. As for time point: patch test 1, 2 weeks after DPC sensitization. Described treatment: therapeutic diphenylcyclopropenone sensitization with weekly scalp DPC. TCRdb fed the RACE reads into MiXCR, producing one record per CDR3 protein. The data show about 360,000 distinct CDR3 sequences, roughly 4.8% seen once. V and J are TRBV12-3 or TRBV12-4 and TRBJ2-3; D is possibly TRBD1 (5 bases). The clonotype comes from a woman aged 45-65 years with alopecia areata. Some clones in this sample may be carry-over from other donors' samples. This specimen consisted of whole blood, obtained in connection with sensitization to the hapten diphenylcyclopropenone (DPC). As DNA, the CDR3 is TGTGCCAGCAGTCCGACAGCTACCCGCACAGATACGCAGTATTTT. This sequence encodes CASSPTATRTDTQYF.